This T cell receptor (beta chain) was sequenced for a study of tumor and adjacent non-tumor tissue in lung cancer. The germline V gene has CDR1 SQVTM and CDR2 ANQGSEA. This CDR3 region has 15 residues. A word on this clonotype: The junction does not match germline at one end; this may be a read error.

The template was RNA from unsorted bulk tissue. More than 3 cm separated this lung sample from the edge of the tumor. Three rounds of nested PCR, following a modified ARM-PCR protocol, produced the TCRbeta library. TCRdb independently ran MiXCR on the multiplex PCR reads; one entry per CDR3 protein. The table lists about 110,000 distinct CDR3 sequences, over 55% of them singletons. This receptor was obtained from a man aged 55 to 69 with non-small cell lung cancer. The sample comprised distant non-tumor lung tissue. The rearrangement uses TRBV29-1 and TRBJ2-3; 10 nucleotides match TRBD1. CDR3 in DNA: TGCAGCGTTCGCCCCGGGACAGGGGCCACAAATACGCGGTGTTTT. It is translated as CSVRPGTGATNTRCF.